One T cell receptor beta chain is described in this entry. Its antigen remains unknown. These data come from a study of OX40 agonist ivuxolimab in advanced cancers. The overall study: Three patients, one with hepatocellular carcinoma and two with cutaneous melanoma, responded partially.

Peripheral blood came from all dose cohorts at three timepoints. Overall study results and limits: At doses 0.1 to 3.0 mg/kg, CD4+ and CD8+ clones expanded.

TCRdb keeps only in-frame clones here, not all; method: immunoSEQ multiplex PCR. Here the sample spans 65,000 to 95,000 clones, about 82% being singletons. The CDR3 runs 13 residues. Germline CDR1 KGHSH, CDR2 LQKENI. The J segment lost 4 bases and the V segment lost 5 bases, leaving 4 bases of the junction unmatched. The chain is built from TRBV18 and TRBJ1-1; 7 nucleotides align to TRBD1. This receptor was taken from an adult with an advanced solid tumor such as melanoma, head and neck, liver or kidney cancer. The sequencing used CD4+ or CD8+ T cells sorted from blood, collected in a trial of the OX40 agonist ivuxolimab. The CDR3: CASSLDRATEAFF. CDR3 in DNA: TGTGCCAGCTCATTAGACAGGGCCACTGAAGCTTTCTTT. Supplemented by reference TRBV18 and TRBJ1-1, the full variable domain reads NAGVMQNPRHLVRRRGQEARLRCSPMKGHSHVYWYRQLPEEGLKFMVYLQKENIIDESGMPKERFSAEFPKEGPSILRIQQVVRGDSAAYFCASSLDRATEAFFGQGTRLTVV.